This T cell receptor (beta chain) was sequenced in a study of shared clonotypes between healthy human individuals. Unsorted samples used tens of millions of PBMCs for genomic DNA. As originally analysed: Quality scores were absent from the junction-only immunoSEQ sequences, so filtering differed. Profiling relied on immunoSEQ multiplex PCR, and the TCRdb table lists in-frame clones only, not all of them. D and trimming come from the DNA, and the V and J calls and clone size come from that table. The sample carries some 490,000 clones, roughly 80% recorded once. The junction had 10 bases not matched to a gene; V was cut back by 5 bases and J by 8 bases. Germline V gives CDR1 SGDLS, CDR2 YYNGEE. This CDR3 has 15 amino acids.

This TCR derives from a woman in her 40s in good health. Some clones in this sample may be carry-over from other donors' samples. The sample consisted of PBMCs. The chain carries TRBV9 and TRBJ2-1; 10 bases match TRBD1. This CDR3 reads CASRSPGQGKDEQFF. In DNA form, the CDR3 reads TGTGCCAGCAGATCACCGGGACAGGGGAAGGATGAGCAGTTCTTC.